What follows is one TCR beta chain and its context. No antigen is known for it. This entry is derived from a study of cytomegalovirus exposure and HLA in healthy donors. The wider study: Inside one of the first data releases sat about 85 million unique TCRs taken from HLA-typed donors. Whole-study results and caveats: Some highly shared sequence variants likely arose as a pipeline artifact. Rates of TCR association differed by HLA locus in a later analysis, with DRB1 highest and HLA-C lowest. Among CMV-associated TCR beta chains, most appeared HLA-restricted in a later analysis.

Primers: 60 Vbeta forward and 13 Jbeta reverse. Some clones are missing from TCRdb's copy, which holds only in-frame ones; the method was immunoSEQ multiplex PCR. In all, the sample yields about 75,000 clones. The CDR3 spans 14 residues. Germline loops: CDR1 MGHRA, CDR2 YSYEKL. Trimming removed 2 bases from V and 0 bases from J, with 5 bases in between. Sequencing was carried out using PBMCs. This chain links TRBV4-1 with TRBJ1-5, with D uncertain. This sequence was found in a man in his forties in good health and CMV-seronegative. In DNA form, the CDR3 reads TGCGCCAGCAGCCAACGGGATAGCAATCAGCCCCAGCATTTT. Residues: CASSQRDSNQPQHF.